This entry lists 9 T cell receptor beta chains sequenced from one sample in a study of regulatory T cells in long-lasting Graves disease. Time point defined: persistent/refractory GD, antithyroid drugs over 5 years with positive TRAb. Generation of the TCR library employed RNA extracted from PBMCs. Libraries of TCR beta came from iRepertoire HTBI primers plus Arm-PCR of CDR3 regions. One entry per CDR3 protein results from TCRdb running MiXCR on the multiplex PCR reads. Among about 470,000 distinct CDR3 sequences, less than 25% were seen once, and the ten largest hold 7% to 10%. The sample in question was peripheral blood mononuclear cells (PBMCs), obtained when the disease was refractory, from a patient treated with antithyroid drugs. Receptors were obtained from a female donor with Graves disease.

This clonotype has just a few counts. Here the CDR3 reads CASSEEEGFQPQHF. The CDR3 DNA is TGTGCCAGCAGTGAAGAGGAGGGTTTCCAGCCCCAGCATTTT. The rearrangement links TRBV2 to TRBJ1-5; D is uncertain. V was pared by 1 base and J by 7 bases, with 11 bases between. Per the germline V gene, CDR1 is SNHLY and CDR2 is FYNNEI. This CDR3 has 14 residues. The complete variable domain, with remaining parts taken from reference TRBV2 and TRBJ1-5, reads EPEVTQTPSHQVTQMGQEVILRCVPISNHLYFYWYRQILGQKVEFLVSFYNNEISEKSEIFDDQFSVERPDGSNFTLKIRSTKLEDSAMYFCASSEEEGFQPQHFGDGTRLSIL.

This clonotype was detected a few times. V is TRBV5-1 and J is TRBJ1-1, with no clear D. Trimming left V 2 bases short and J 5 bases short, with 10 bases between. The V gene's germline CDR1 is SGHRS and CDR2 YFSETQ. The CDR3 contains 13 residues. CDR3 in amino acids: CASSLDSGTEAFF. The CDR3 DNA reads TGCGCCAGCAGCTTAGATTCGGGGACTGAAGCTTTCTTT.

This clonotype was counted many times. The chain couples TRBV2 to TRBJ1-1; no reliable D call. The CDR3 has 12 residues. CDR1 and CDR2 from the germline V gene are SNHLY and FYNNEI. The ends were cut back, 4 bases at V and 10 bases at J, with 13 bases in the middle. CDR3 sequence: CASSVEGTGAFF. The DNA of the CDR3 is TGTGCCAGCAGTGTAGAAGGAACCGGAGCTTTCTTT.

This clonotype was seen ten or more times. The chain combines TRBV3-1 with TRBJ2-7; no clear D gene. Trimming stripped 3 bases from V and 0 bases from J, with 6 bases between. Germline assignment: CDR1 LGHDT and CDR2 YNNKEL (reference sequence). The CDR3 is 13 amino acids. The CDR3 spells CASSQISSYEQYF. The DNA for the CDR3 is TGTGCCAGCAGCCAGATTTCCTCCTACGAGCAGTACTTC.

This clonotype was recorded at least ten times. The chain carries TRBV28 and TRBJ1-5; 7 nucleotides align to TRBD1. With V trimmed by 2 bases and J by 7 bases, 8 bases remained unmatched. Germline assignment: CDR1 MDHEN and CDR2 SYDVKM. This CDR3 contains 15 residues. This chain's CDR3 is CASSLRQGHGQPQHF. CDR3 sequence (DNA): TGTGCCAGCAGTTTAAGACAGGGCCATGGACAGCCCCAGCATTTT.

The chain employs TRBV27 and TRBJ1-1; 7 bases map to TRBD1. Germline lookup yields CDR1 MNHEY and CDR2 SMNVEV (reference sequence). The CDR3 runs 15 residues. J lost 2 bases, V lost 6 bases, and 9 bases had no gene match. The CDR3 region has the DNA TGTGCCAGCAGGCCAGGGACAGAAGTTAACACTGAAGCTTTCTTT. Translated: CASRPGTEVNTEAFF.

This clonotype was found once. At one boundary the junction diverges from the germline segment, which might be a read error. The chain joins TRBV28 to TRBJ1-2; no reliable D call. Germline values: CDR1 MDHEN, CDR2 SYDVKM. The CDR3 is 17 residues long. The CDR3 loop is CASSSLGELETNYGYTF. CDR3 in DNA: TGTGCCAGCAGTTCACTCGGCGAACTCGAAACAAACTATGGTTACACCTTC.

In this sample, this clonotype turned up many times. The chain joins TRBV12-3 or TRBV12-4 to TRBJ2-5; D call uncertain. The CDR3 has 17 residues. Trimming shortened V by 5 bases and J by 0 bases, and 19 bases separated the two germline ends. CDR3 nucleotides: TGTGCCAGCAGTCTACCTCTAGGGTCGACTGACCAAGAGACCCAGTACTTC. This sequence encodes CASSLPLGSTDQETQYF.

The table lists this clonotype with many counts. The rearrangement joins TRBV6-1 to TRBJ2-5, with D maybe TRBD1 (6 bases). The length of the CDR3 is 18 residues. The V gene's germline CDR1 is MNHNS and CDR2 SASEGT. V shed 2 bases and J shed 0 bases, with 19 bases lying between them. CDR3 sequence: CASSERRRRQDYQETQYF. Here the CDR3 DNA reads TGTGCCAGCAGTGAAAGGCGGCGGAGACAGGACTACCAAGAGACCCAGTACTTC.